The 4 T cell receptor beta chains below were found in one sample sequenced in a study (dated by TCRdb to 2016 to 2017). Libraries were constructed by RT-PCR. TCRdb shows the sequencer as Illumina MiSeq. TCRdb applied fastp at Q25 and MiXCR to the public reads, then kept only in-frame beta chains. All rows with the same CDR3 protein become a single entry with the most common DNA and genes. Counted in this sample were about 680,000 distinct CDR3 sequences; approximately 15% of them appeared once. Just over 3.5% of the sample is taken by the ten largest. The material sequenced was memory CD4+ T cells from blood. These TCRs come from a female donor in good health, serving as a healthy control.

This clonotype was seen ten or more times. V is TRBV5-1 and J is TRBJ1-1, with D possibly being TRBD1 (6 bases). The germline V gene has CDR1 SGHRS and CDR2 YFSETQ. The CDR3 is 14 residues long. With 3 bases removed from V and 3 bases from J, the gap between germline ends came to 12 bases. CDR3 sequence: CASSSQGLDTEAFF. The CDR3 DNA follows: TGCGCCAGCAGCTCACAGGGATTGGACACTGAAGCTTTCTTT.

The J gene is TRBJ2-7, the V gene TRBV18; D is ambiguous. The CDR3 runs 15 residues. Germline V CDR1 and CDR2: KGHSH, LQKENI. V was cut by 1 base and J by 7 bases, with 17 bases left in between. CDR3 amino acids: CASSPLTEAPWEQYF. DNA of the CDR3: TGTGCCAGCTCACCACTCACAGAGGCCCCTTGGGAGCAGTACTTC.

This chain uses TRBV2 with TRBJ1-1; possible D gene TRBD1, 6 bases. The CDR3 has 14 amino acids. Trimming shortened V by 8 bases and J by 4 bases, and 17 bases separated the two germline ends. CDR1 is SNHLY, CDR2 FYNNEI, per germline. CDR3 in amino acids: CASSRSHRVTEAFF. CDR3 nucleotide sequence: TGTGCCAGCTCACGAAGCCACAGGGTCACTGAAGCTTTCTTT. The entire variable domain, with the rest obtained from reference TRBV2 and TRBJ1-1, is as follows: EPEVTQTPSHQVTQMGQEVILRCVPISNHLYFYWYRQILGQKVEFLVSFYNNEISEKSEIFDDQFSVERPDGSNFTLKIRSTKLEDSAMYFCASSRSHRVTEAFFGQGTRLTVV.

The CDR3 loop reads CASSLERSSGVGNEQFF. CDR3 DNA: TGTGCCAGCAGCTTAGAACGTTCGTCGGGAGTGGGGAATGAGCAGTTCTTC. This sequence joins TRBV11-3 and TRBJ2-1, with D possibly being TRBD2 (6 bases). Trimming left V 0 bases short and J 7 bases short, with 19 bases between. Per germline, CDR1 SGHNT and CDR2 YENEEA. The CDR3 length is 17 residues.